One sample yielded the 5 T cell receptor beta chains listed below, sequenced in a study of human T cells and chemical hapten exposure. One entry per CDR3 protein results from TCRdb running MiXCR on the RACE reads. The repertoire has just over 70,000 distinct CDR3 sequences, 11% of them found once; the top ten carry approximately 1.5%. The time point was: patch test 3, about 24 weeks after DPC sensitization. Treatment described: therapeutic diphenylcyclopropenone sensitization with weekly scalp DPC. The material sequenced was whole blood, taken in connection with sensitization to the hapten diphenylcyclopropenone (DPC). These receptors came from a woman in her forties or fifties with alopecia areata. Some clones in this sample may be carry-over from other donors' samples.

This clonotype occurred a few times. The rearrangement links TRBV9 to TRBJ1-5; TRBD1 is a possible D gene (6 bases). V lost 3 bases and J 10 bases, leaving 14 bases between the germline ends. Germline V gene sequence: CDR1 SGDLS, CDR2 YYNGEE. The CDR3 covers 13 residues. CDR3 residues: CASSAGDGGPQHF. CDR3 nucleotide sequence: TGTGCCAGCAGCGCCGGCGACGGGGGCCCCCAGCATTTT.

The table lists this clonotype with many counts. The chain is built from TRBV4-3 and TRBJ1-2; 7 positions agree with TRBD1. Germline V lookup: CDR1 LGHNA, CDR2 YSLEER. The V and J ends lost 1 base and 3 bases, in that order; junction bases with no gene match: 5. The CDR3 sequence is 15 residues long. The CDR3 region is CASSQVRQGDYGYTF. The DNA for the CDR3 is TGCGCCAGCAGCCAAGTTAGACAGGGAGACTATGGCTACACCTTC.

This clonotype was counted at least ten times. The J gene is TRBJ2-5, the V gene TRBV29-1; 10 bases are a match to TRBD1. V lost 7 bases and J lost 4; bases outside the gene matches: 12. CDR3 length equals 15 residues. Looked up from germline, CDR1 is SQVTM and CDR2 is ANQGSEA. The DNA of the CDR3 is TGCAGCGCCCTGACAGGGGGCAGAGGAGGAGAGACCCAGTACTTC. It encodes CSALTGGRGGETQYF.

The table lists this clonotype with a few counts. J is TRBJ2-3 and V is TRBV29-1, with TRBD1 matching 9 bases. The CDR3 totals 14 residues. Germline trimming cut 3 bases from V and 4 bases from J; bases unmatched to any gene: 5. Germline assignment: CDR1 SQVTM and CDR2 ANQGSEA. The CDR3 coding sequence is TGCAGCGTTGATAACAGGGGGCGGTCAGATACGCAGTATTTT. Its translation is CSVDNRGRSDTQYF.

This rearrangement joins TRBV28 to TRBJ2-7; D ambiguous. Germline V gene data show CDR1 as MDHEN and CDR2 as SYDVKM. The V gene lost 4 bases and the J gene lost 4 bases, with 14 bases spanning the gap. The CDR3 is 14 residues long. Written as DNA, the CDR3 is TGTGCCAGCAGTTCGTCCCTAAGCCCATACGAGCAGTACTTC. Encoded protein: CASSSSLSPYEQYF.